This TCR beta chain is from a study of early stage breast cancer tumors. Generated by immunoSEQ multiplex PCR, the TCRdb table keeps only in-frame clones and is missing some. This table has just over 70,000 clones, under 85% appearing once. CDR3 length: 15 residues. Germline CDR1 SGHRS, CDR2 YFSETQ. V trimming: 0 bases; J trimming: 7 bases; junction bases outside the gene matches: 5. The sample taken for sequencing was blood. The origin of this receptor is a person aged 55 to 75 with breast cancer. The chain employs TRBV5-1 and TRBJ1-4; the match to TRBD1 covers 8 bases. This CDR3 is CASSLAGQGGEKLFF. CDR3 DNA: TGCGCCAGCAGCTTGGCCGGACAGGGAGGTGAAAAACTGTTTTTT.